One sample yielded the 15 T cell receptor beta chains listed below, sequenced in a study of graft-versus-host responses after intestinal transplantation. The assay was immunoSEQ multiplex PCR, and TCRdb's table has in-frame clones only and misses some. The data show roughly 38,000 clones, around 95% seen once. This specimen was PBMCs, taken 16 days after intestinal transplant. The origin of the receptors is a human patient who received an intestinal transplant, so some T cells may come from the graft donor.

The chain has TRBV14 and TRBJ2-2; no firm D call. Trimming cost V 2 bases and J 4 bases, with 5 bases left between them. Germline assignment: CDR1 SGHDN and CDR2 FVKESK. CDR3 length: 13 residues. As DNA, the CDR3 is TGTGCCAGCAGCCAACTGGGCACCGGGGAGCTGTTTTTT. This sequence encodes CASSQLGTGELFF.

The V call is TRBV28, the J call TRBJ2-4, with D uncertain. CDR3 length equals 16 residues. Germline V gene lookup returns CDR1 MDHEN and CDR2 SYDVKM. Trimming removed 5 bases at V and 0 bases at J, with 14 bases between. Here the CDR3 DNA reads TGTGCCAGCAGTACAGACGGAACCATAGCCAAAAACATTCAGTACTTC. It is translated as CASSTDGTIAKNIQYF. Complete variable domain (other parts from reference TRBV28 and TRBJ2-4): DVKVTQSSRYLVKRTGEKVFLECVQDMDHENMFWYRQDPGLGLRLIYFSYDVKMKEKGDIPEGYSVSREKKERFSLILESASTNQTSMYLCASSTDGTIAKNIQYFGAGTRLSVL.

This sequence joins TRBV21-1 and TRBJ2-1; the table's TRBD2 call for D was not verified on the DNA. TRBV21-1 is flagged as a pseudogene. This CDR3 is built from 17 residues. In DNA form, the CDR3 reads TGTGCCAGCAGTGTACGGGTAGCTACACATTCCGACAATGAGCAGTTCTTC. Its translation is CASSVRVATHSDNEQFF.

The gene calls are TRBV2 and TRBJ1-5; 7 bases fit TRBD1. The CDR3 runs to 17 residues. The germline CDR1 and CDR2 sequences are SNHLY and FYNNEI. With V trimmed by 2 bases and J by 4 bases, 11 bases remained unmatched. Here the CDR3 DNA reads TGTGCCAGCAGTGAATGGGCGGGGCAGGGGGGGAATCAGCCCCAGCATTTT. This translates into CASSEWAGQGGNQPQHF.

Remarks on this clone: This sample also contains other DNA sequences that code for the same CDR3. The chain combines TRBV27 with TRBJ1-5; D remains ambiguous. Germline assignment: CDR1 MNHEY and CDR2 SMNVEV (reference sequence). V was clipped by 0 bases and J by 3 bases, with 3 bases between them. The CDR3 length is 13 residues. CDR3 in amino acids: CASSLSPNQPQHF. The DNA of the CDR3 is TGTGCCAGCAGTTTATCCCCCAATCAGCCCCAGCATTTT.

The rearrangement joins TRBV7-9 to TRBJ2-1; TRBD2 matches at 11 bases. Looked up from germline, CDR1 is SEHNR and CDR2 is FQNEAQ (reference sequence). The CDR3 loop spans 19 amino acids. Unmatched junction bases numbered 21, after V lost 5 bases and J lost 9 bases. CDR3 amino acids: CASSLPRVAGGNTKGEQFF. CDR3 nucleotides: TGTGCCAGCAGCCTCCCCCGGGTAGCGGGAGGGAATACAAAAGGTGAGCAGTTCTTC. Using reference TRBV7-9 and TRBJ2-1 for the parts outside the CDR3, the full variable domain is DTGVSQNPRHKITKRGQNVTFRCDPISEHNRLYWYRQTLGQGPEFLTYFQNEAQLEKSRLLSDRFSAERPKGSFSTLEIQRTEQGDSAMYLCASSLPRVAGGNTKGEQFFGPGTRLTVL.

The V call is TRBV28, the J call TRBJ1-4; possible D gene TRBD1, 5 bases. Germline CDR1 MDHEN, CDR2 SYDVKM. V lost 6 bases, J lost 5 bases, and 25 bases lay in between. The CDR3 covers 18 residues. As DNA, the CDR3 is TGTGCCAGCAGAAGATTGGGGGGAGTAAAGGGAACCAATGAAAAACTGTTTTTT. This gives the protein CASRRLGGVKGTNEKLFF.

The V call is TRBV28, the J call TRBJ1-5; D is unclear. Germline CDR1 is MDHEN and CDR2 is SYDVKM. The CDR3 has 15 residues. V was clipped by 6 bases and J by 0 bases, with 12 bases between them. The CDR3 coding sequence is TGTGCCAGCAGGCCGACGGATGATAGCAATCAGCCCCAGCATTTT. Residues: CASRPTDDSNQPQHF.

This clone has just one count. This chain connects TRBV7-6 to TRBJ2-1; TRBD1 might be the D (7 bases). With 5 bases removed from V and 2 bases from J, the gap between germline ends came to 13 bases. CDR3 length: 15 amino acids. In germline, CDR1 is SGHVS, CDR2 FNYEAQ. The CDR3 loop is CASSLRGEAYNEQFF. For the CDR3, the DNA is TGTGCCAGCAGCCTCAGGGGGGAAGCCTACAATGAGCAGTTCTTC.

CDR3 residues: CAWSDLDSLYNEQFF. DNA for the CDR3: TGTGCCTGGAGTGACCTCGACAGTCTGTACAATGAGCAGTTCTTC. The chain combines TRBV30 with TRBJ2-1, with D possibly matching TRBD1 (5 bases). This CDR3 is 15 amino acids long. Germline-derived CDR1 and CDR2 are GTSNPN and SVGIG (reference sequence). Between the trimmed V and J ends, which lost 1 base and 4 bases, there was a span of 14 bases. The full variable domain, completed using reference TRBV30 and TRBJ2-1, is SQTIHQWPATLVQPVGSPLSLECTVEGTSNPNLYWYRQAAGRGLQLLFYSVGIGQISSEVPQNLSASRPQDRQFILSSKKLLLSDSGFYLCAWSDLDSLYNEQFFGPGTRLTVL.

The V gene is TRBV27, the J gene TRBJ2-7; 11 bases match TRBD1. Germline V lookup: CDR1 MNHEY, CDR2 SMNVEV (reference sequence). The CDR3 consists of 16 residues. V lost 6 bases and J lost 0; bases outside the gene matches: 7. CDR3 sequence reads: CASRLGQGAPSYEQYF. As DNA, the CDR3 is TGTGCCAGCAGATTAGGACAGGGGGCCCCCTCCTACGAGCAGTACTTC.

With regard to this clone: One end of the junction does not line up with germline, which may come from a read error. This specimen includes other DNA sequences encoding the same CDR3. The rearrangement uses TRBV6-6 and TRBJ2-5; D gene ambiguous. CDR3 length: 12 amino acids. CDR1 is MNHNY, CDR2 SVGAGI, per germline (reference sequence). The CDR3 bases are TGCGCCAGCAGTTCCATAGTAGAGACCCAGTACTTC. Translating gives CASSSIVETQYF.

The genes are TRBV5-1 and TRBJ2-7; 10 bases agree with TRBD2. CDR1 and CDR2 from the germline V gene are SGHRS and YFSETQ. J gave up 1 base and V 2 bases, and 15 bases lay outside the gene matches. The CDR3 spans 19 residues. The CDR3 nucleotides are TGCGCCAGCAGCTTAGGGGCGACTAGCGGGCGGTGGTCGTCCTACGAGCAGTACTTC. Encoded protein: CASSLGATSGRWSSYEQYF.

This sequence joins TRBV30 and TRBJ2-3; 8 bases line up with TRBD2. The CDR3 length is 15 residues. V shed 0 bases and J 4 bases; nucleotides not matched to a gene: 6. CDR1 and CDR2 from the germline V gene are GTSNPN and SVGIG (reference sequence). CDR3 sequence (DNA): TGTGCCTGGAGTGTACTGGCGGGAGGTCCAGATACGCAGTATTTT. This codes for CAWSVLAGGPDTQYF.

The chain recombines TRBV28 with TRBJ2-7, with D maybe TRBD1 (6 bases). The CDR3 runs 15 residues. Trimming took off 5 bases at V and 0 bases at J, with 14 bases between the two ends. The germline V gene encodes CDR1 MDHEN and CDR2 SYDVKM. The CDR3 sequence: CASSPQGASSYEQYF. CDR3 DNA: TGTGCCAGCAGTCCACAGGGTGCGAGCTCCTACGAGCAGTACTTC.